A selection of T cell receptor beta chains follows, all from one sample in a study of PD-L1 blockade in urothelial cancer. Only in-frame clones appear in the TCRdb table, and some are missing; sequencing was by immunoSEQ multiplex PCR. The sample lists 45,000 to 55,000 clones, roughly 84% seen once, with 1% to 1.5% in the top ten. The sequences come from PBMCs, collected around atezolizumab (anti-PD-L1) treatment. All receptors come from a middle-aged man with urothelial cancer. Both conserved end residues are part of each CDR3. A D gene is named only where the DNA matches it firmly. Not all rows give a size; the values are once, few, many and, for expanded clones, a class.

cdr3_aa,cdr3_nt,clone_size,j_call,d_call,v_call
CATKVGTANTGELFF,TGTGCCACCAAAGTCGGGACAGCGAACACCGGGGAGCTGTTTTTT,NA,TRBJ2-2,TRBD1,TRBV19
CASRGTGVYNEQFF,TGCGCCAGCCGCGGGACAGGAGTTTACAATGAGCAGTTCTTC,NA,TRBJ2-1,TRBD1,TRBV5-1
CASSETGVGNTEAFF,TGTGCCAGCAGCGAGACCGGGGTCGGGAACACTGAAGCTTTCTTT,NA,TRBJ1-1,NA,TRBV9
CAGRQGVSYNSPLHF,TGTGCCGGCAGACAGGGGGTTTCCTATAATTCACCCCTCCACTTT,NA,TRBJ1-6,TRBD1,TRBV30
CASSQDRGGTDTQYF,TGTGCCAGCTCACAGGACAGGGGCGGCACAGATACGCAGTATTTT,NA,TRBJ2-3,TRBD1,TRBV18
CASGWADNEQFF,TGTGCCAGCGGATGGGCAGACAATGAGCAGTTCTTC,NA,TRBJ2-1,NA,TRBV7-9
CASTPDRVQPQHF,TGTGCCAGCACCCCGGACAGGGTTCAGCCCCAGCATTTT,NA,TRBJ1-5,TRBD1,TRBV28
CASNPALGQPNTEAFF,TGTGCCAGCAACCCGGCCCTGGGACAGCCCAACACTGAAGCTTTCTTT,NA,TRBJ1-1,TRBD1,TRBV27
CAISEGAGNTDTQYF,TGTGCCATCAGTGAGGGAGCGGGAAACACAGATACGCAGTATTTT,NA,TRBJ2-3,TRBD2,TRBV10-3
CASSPVQGSGTQYF,TGCGCCAGCAGTCCTGTACAGGGGTCCGGGACCCAGTACTTC,NA,TRBJ2-5,TRBD1,TRBV5-1
CASSGLANSYEQYF,TGTGCCAGCAGTGGACTAGCGAACTCCTACGAACAGTACTTC,NA,TRBJ2-7,TRBD2,TRBV9
CASSLVQETQYF,TGCGCCAGCAGCCTCGTACAAGAGACCCAGTACTTC,few,TRBJ2-5,NA,TRBV5-1
CASSQDQQLARETQYF,TGCGCCAGCAGCCAAGATCAACAATTGGCGAGGGAGACCCAGTACTTC,NA,TRBJ2-5,NA,TRBV4-1
CAWRAGRKEGYGYTF,TGTGCCTGGAGGGCCGGGAGGAAGGAGGGCTATGGCTACACCTTC,NA,TRBJ1-2,NA,TRBV30
CASSFGHNLLYEQYF,TGTGCCAGCAGCTTTGGGCACAACCTTTTGTACGAGCAGTACTTC,NA,TRBJ2-7,NA,TRBV11-2
CASSSIRPGQNTGELFF,TGTGCCAGCAGTTCAATACGACCGGGACAGAACACCGGGGAGCTGTTTTTT,NA,TRBJ2-2,NA,TRBV28
CASSWGSALTEAFF,TGTGCCAGCAGCTGGGGCAGTGCCCTGACTGAAGCTTTCTTT,NA,TRBJ1-1,NA,TRBV5-6
CASSEGQQGNEQFF,TGTGCCAGCAGCGAGGGGCAACAGGGAAATGAGCAGTTCTTC,NA,TRBJ2-1,NA,TRBV13
CAWSNGAVNTGELFF,TGTGCCTGGAGTAATGGGGCAGTGAACACCGGGGAGCTGTTTTTT,NA,TRBJ2-2,NA,TRBV30
CASSEPDRRSPLHF,TGCGCCAGCAGTGAGCCCGACAGGAGGTCACCCCTCCACTTT,NA,TRBJ1-6,NA,TRBV10-2
CASSLPGHRNYGYTF,TGTGCCAGCAGCCTTCCGGGACACCGGAACTATGGCTACACCTTC,few,TRBJ1-2,NA,TRBV5-6
CASSRHNEQFF,TGTGCCAGCAGCCGTCACAATGAGCAGTTCTTC,few,TRBJ2-1,NA,TRBV5-6
CASSSTSGRGGEQYF,TGTGCCAGCAGTTCCACTAGCGGGAGGGGGGGTGAGCAGTACTTC,once,TRBJ2-7,TRBD2,TRBV28
CASSVVGADGNTIYF,TGTGCCAGCAGCGTAGTGGGGGCGGATGGAAACACCATATATTTT,NA,TRBJ1-3,NA,TRBV9
CASSLGVSGETQYF,TGTGCCAGCAGCTTGGGGGTCTCGGGGGAGACCCAGTACTTC,NA,TRBJ2-5,NA,TRBV5-6
CASTIQDRYSNQPQHF,TGTGCCAGCACGATCCAGGACAGGTATAGCAATCAGCCCCAGCATTTT,NA,TRBJ1-5,NA,TRBV21-1
CASSPGLASYNEQFF,TGTGCCAGCAGCCCGGGACTAGCGTCTTACAATGAGCAGTTCTTC,once,TRBJ2-1,TRBD2,TRBV2
CSVEVAGGSEQYF,TGCAGCGTTGAGGTCGCGGGAGGGTCGGAGCAGTACTTC,NA,TRBJ2-7,TRBD2,TRBV29-1
CASSQGTGQRNQPQHF,TGTGCCAGCAGCCAAGGTACGGGACAGAGGAATCAGCCCCAGCATTTT,NA,TRBJ1-5,TRBD1,TRBV4-2
CASRLQETTGWSTEAFF,TGCGCCAGCAGGTTACAAGAGACCACAGGGTGGAGTACTGAAGCTTTCTTT,NA,TRBJ1-1,NA,TRBV4-1
CASSLARGNYGYTF,TGTGCTAGCAGCTTAGCTCGGGGAAACTATGGCTACACCTTC,NA,TRBJ1-2,NA,TRBV7-7
CAWAGQAIQETQYF,TGTGCCTGGGCAGGACAGGCCATCCAAGAGACCCAGTACTTC,NA,TRBJ2-5,TRBD1,TRBV30
CASSQGLAGGWYNEQFF,TGCGCCAGCAGTCAGGGTCTAGCGGGAGGTTGGTACAATGAGCAGTTCTTC,NA,TRBJ2-1,TRBD2,TRBV23-1
CASSSRGVSSYNEQFF,TGTGCCAGCAGCTCCCGCGGGGTAAGCTCCTACAATGAGCAGTTCTTC,NA,TRBJ2-1,NA,TRBV7-2
CASSPTSGRTSEQYF,TGTGCCAGCAGTCCCACTAGCGGGAGGACCAGCGAGCAGTACTTC,NA,TRBJ2-7,TRBD2,TRBV2
CASSLGLAGGVSYNEQFF,TGTGCCAGCAGCCTCGGACTAGCGGGGGGCGTTTCCTACAATGAGCAGTTCTTC,NA,TRBJ2-1,TRBD2,TRBV9
CASSKRQDFTDTQYF,TGTGCCAGCAGCAAGAGACAGGATTTCACAGATACGCAGTATTTT,NA,TRBJ2-3,NA,TRBV21-1
CASSSAGGLTDTQYF,TGTGCCAGCAGTTCCGCGGGGGGGCTCACAGATACGCAGTATTTT,few,TRBJ2-3,TRBD2,TRBV7-9
CASSSQQESSYNSPLHF,TGTGCCAGCAGCTCCCAACAGGAAAGCTCCTATAATTCACCCCTCCACTTT,NA,TRBJ1-6,NA,TRBV13
CASSYYSGGTEAFF,TGTGCCAGCAGTTACTACTCAGGGGGGACTGAAGCTTTCTTT,few,TRBJ1-1,TRBD1,TRBV6-5
CASSVAPTTDTQYF,TGTGCCAGCAGCGTAGCTCCTACCACAGATACGCAGTATTTT,few,TRBJ2-3,NA,TRBV9
CASSELVSPAKNIQYF,TGTGCCAGCTCAGAACTAGTTTCCCCAGCCAAAAACATTCAGTACTTC,NA,TRBJ2-4,NA,TRBV18
CASSPDRGLPYEQYF,TGTGCCAGTAGCCCAGACAGGGGACTTCCCTACGAGCAGTACTTC,NA,TRBJ2-7,TRBD1,TRBV19
CASTTGVLYEQYF,TGTGCCAGCACGACAGGCGTTCTCTACGAGCAGTACTTC,NA,TRBJ2-7,NA,TRBV28
CASSQDGRAEDTQYF,TGCGCCAGCAGCCAAGACGGGAGGGCCGAAGATACGCAGTATTTT,NA,TRBJ2-3,TRBD2,TRBV4-1
CASSPPRGPEAFF,TGTGCCAGCTCACCACCGCGGGGGCCTGAAGCTTTCTTT,NA,TRBJ1-1,NA,TRBV18
CASTHSGTSRENEQFF,TGTGCCAGCACCCACTCCGGAACTAGCCGGGAGAATGAGCAGTTCTTC,NA,TRBJ2-1,NA,TRBV7-8
CASSLMRNYGYTF,TGTGCCAGCAGTTTAATGAGGAATTATGGCTACACCTTC,NA,TRBJ1-2,NA,TRBV28
CASSLSQGAKSYEQYF,TGTGCCAGCAGTTTATCGCAGGGGGCGAAGTCCTACGAGCAGTACTTC,NA,TRBJ2-7,TRBD1,TRBV27
CASSTSGGGDTQYF,TGTGCCAGTAGCACTAGCGGGGGTGGAGATACGCAGTATTTT,NA,TRBJ2-3,TRBD2,TRBV19
CASSPSTSGRGDTQYF,TGCGCCAGCAGCCCGTCGACTAGCGGGAGGGGAGATACGCAGTATTTT,NA,TRBJ2-3,TRBD2,TRBV5-1
CATLGLEVVYGYTF,TGTGCCACCCTGGGGTTGGAGGTGGTCTATGGCTACACCTTC,NA,TRBJ1-2,NA,TRBV6-1
CASSLGLQGVTEAFF,TGTGCCAGCAGCTTAGGCCTACAGGGGGTCACTGAAGCTTTCTTT,NA,TRBJ1-1,TRBD1,TRBV13
CASSLSALTSGGGTQYF,TGTGCCAGCAGCTTATCGGCTTTGACTAGCGGGGGGGGTACGCAGTATTTT,once,TRBJ2-3,TRBD2,TRBV11-3
CATSRDRLNSPLHF,TGTGCCACCAGCAGGGACAGGTTAAATTCACCCCTCCACTTT,NA,TRBJ1-6,TRBD1,TRBV15
CASSLQGFGNTIYF,TGCGCCAGCAGCCTACAGGGATTTGGAAACACCATATATTTT,NA,TRBJ1-3,NA,TRBV4-1
CASRTLASSSYNEQFF,TGTGCCAGCAGAACTCTAGCGTCGAGCTCCTACAATGAGCAGTTCTTC,NA,TRBJ2-1,NA,TRBV25-1
CASSQGGVGWAKNIQYF,TGCGCCAGCAGCCAAGGGGGGGTGGGTTGGGCCAAAAACATTCAGTACTTC,few,TRBJ2-4,NA,TRBV4-1
CASSGAMTNEKLFF,TGTGCCAGCAGTGGGGCAATGACTAATGAAAAACTGTTTTTT,NA,TRBJ1-4,NA,TRBV2